This TCR beta chain originates from a study of CD8 T cells in Susac syndrome. The multiple sclerosis controls were treatment-naive patients affected by stable or active relapsing-remitting disease. FACS enriched CD8+ TEMRA cells, while bulk CD8+ and CD4+ were negatively isolated. The RNA input was 0.5 to 1 ug, and it was reverse transcribed with random hexamers. By means of immunoSEQ multiplex PCR, TCR beta CDR3 spanning 54 Vbeta and 13 Jbeta underwent amplification. TCRdb reprocessed the immunoSEQ multiplex PCR reads via MiXCR and lists one record per CDR3 protein. The table lists 150,000 or so distinct CDR3 sequences, about 95% of them singletons. The germline V gene has CDR1 SGHRS and CDR2 YFSETQ. This CDR3 is 15 amino acids long. Trimming removed 0 bases from V and 3 bases from J; junction bases left unmatched: 5.

This receptor was obtained from a human donor with multiple sclerosis. V and J are TRBV5-1 and TRBJ2-7; 8 positions match TRBD1. The sample was CD8+ T cells from PBMCs. The CDR3 sequence is CASSLEQGTGYEQYF. CDR3 sequence (DNA): TGCGCCAGCAGCTTGGAGCAGGGGACAGGCTACGAGCAGTACTTC.